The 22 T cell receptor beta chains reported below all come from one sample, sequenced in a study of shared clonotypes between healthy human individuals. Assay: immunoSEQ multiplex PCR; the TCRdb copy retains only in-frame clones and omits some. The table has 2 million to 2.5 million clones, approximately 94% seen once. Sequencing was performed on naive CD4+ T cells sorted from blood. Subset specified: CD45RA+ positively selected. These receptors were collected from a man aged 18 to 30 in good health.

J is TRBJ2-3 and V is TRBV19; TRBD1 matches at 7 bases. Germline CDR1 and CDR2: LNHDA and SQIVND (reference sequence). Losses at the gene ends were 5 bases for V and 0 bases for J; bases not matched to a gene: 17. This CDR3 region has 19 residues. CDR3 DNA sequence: TGTGCCAGTAGTGCACCCGCGGCATCTGCAGGGGGTAGCACAGATACGCAGTATTTT. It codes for CASSAPAASAGGSTDTQYF. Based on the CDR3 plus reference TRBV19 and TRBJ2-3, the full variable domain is DGGITQSPKYLFRKEGQNVTLSCEQNLNHDAMYWYRQDPGQGLRLIYYSQIVNDFQKGDIAEGYSVSREKKESFPLTVTSAQKNPTAFYLCASSAPAASAGGSTDTQYFGPGTRLTVL.

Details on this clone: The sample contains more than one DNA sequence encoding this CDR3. For the CDR3, the DNA is TGCGCCAGCAGCTTGGGGCGAGCGGACCAAGAGACCCAGTACTTC. Its translation is CASSLGRADQETQYF. The chain recombines TRBV5-1 with TRBJ2-5; possibly TRBD2 for D (5 bases). Looked up from germline, CDR1 is SGHRS and CDR2 is YFSETQ. The CDR3 is made up of 15 amino acids. V was trimmed by 0 bases and J by 0 bases, leaving 9 bases between them.

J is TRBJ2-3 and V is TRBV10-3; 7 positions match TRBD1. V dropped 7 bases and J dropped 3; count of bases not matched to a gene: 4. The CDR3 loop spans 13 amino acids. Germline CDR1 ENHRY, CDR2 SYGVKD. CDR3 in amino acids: CAIMKGATDTQYF. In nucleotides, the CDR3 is TGTGCCATCATGAAGGGGGCTACAGATACGCAGTATTTT.

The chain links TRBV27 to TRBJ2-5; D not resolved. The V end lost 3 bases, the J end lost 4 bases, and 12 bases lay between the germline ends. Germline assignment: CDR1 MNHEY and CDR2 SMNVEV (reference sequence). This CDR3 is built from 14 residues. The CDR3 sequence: CASSFVKGGETQYF. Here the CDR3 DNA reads TGTGCCAGCAGTTTCGTGAAGGGTGGAGAGACCCAGTACTTC.

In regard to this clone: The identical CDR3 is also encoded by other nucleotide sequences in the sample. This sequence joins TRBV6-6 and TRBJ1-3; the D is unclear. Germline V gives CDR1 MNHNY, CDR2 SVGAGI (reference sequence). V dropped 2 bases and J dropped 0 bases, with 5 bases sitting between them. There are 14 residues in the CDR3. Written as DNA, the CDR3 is TGTGCCAGCAGTTACACTGGCTCTGGAAACACCATATATTTT. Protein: CASSYTGSGNTIYF.

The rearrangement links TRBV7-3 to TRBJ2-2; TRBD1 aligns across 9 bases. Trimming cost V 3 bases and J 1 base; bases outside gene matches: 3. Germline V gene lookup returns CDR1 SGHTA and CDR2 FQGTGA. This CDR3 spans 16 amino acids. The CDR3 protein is CASSLMGQGNTGELFF. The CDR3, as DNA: TGTGCCAGCAGCTTGATGGGACAGGGGAACACCGGGGAGCTGTTTTTT.

Written as DNA, the CDR3 is TGTGCCAGCAGCCCAGGGACTCCCTACGAGCAGTACTTC. This sequence encodes CASSPGTPYEQYF. This chain links TRBV5-4 with TRBJ2-7, with a tentative D call TRBD2 (6 bases). Trimming cost V 4 bases and J 2 bases, with 10 bases left between them. The CDR3 spans 13 residues. Germline lookup yields CDR1 SGHNT and CDR2 YYREEE (reference sequence).

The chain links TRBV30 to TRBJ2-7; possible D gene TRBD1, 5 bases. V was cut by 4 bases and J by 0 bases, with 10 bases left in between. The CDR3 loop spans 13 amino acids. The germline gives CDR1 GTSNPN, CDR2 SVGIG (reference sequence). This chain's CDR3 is CAWTGISSYEQYF. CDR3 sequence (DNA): TGTGCCTGGACAGGGATTAGCTCCTACGAGCAGTACTTC.

The CDR3 here is CASSRLGGNEKLFF. CDR3 in DNA: TGTGCCAGCAGTCGGCTAGGGGGGAATGAAAAACTGTTTTTT. The V and J genes are TRBV2 and TRBJ1-4; D is perhaps TRBD1 (6 bases). The CDR3 has 14 amino acids. In germline, CDR1 is SNHLY, CDR2 FYNNEI. V shed 5 bases and J shed 5 bases, with 12 bases lying between them. The whole variable domain, filled in from reference TRBV2 and TRBJ1-4, reads EPEVTQTPSHQVTQMGQEVILRCVPISNHLYFYWYRQILGQKVEFLVSFYNNEISEKSEIFDDQFSVERPDGSNFTLKIRSTKLEDSAMYFCASSRLGGNEKLFFGSGTQLSVL.

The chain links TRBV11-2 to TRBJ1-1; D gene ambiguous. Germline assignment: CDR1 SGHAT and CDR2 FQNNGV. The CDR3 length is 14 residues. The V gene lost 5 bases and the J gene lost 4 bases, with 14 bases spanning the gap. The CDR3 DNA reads TGTGCCAGCAGCCCGGACTCATTGGGCACTGAAGCTTTCTTT. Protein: CASSPDSLGTEAFF.

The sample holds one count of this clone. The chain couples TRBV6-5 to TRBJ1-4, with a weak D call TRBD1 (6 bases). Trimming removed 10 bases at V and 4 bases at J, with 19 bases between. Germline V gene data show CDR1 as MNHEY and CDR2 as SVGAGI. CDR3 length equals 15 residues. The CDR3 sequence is CATRGGGKGNEKLFF. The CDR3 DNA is TGTGCCACCCGCGGGGGGGGCAAGGGTAATGAAAAACTGTTTTTT.

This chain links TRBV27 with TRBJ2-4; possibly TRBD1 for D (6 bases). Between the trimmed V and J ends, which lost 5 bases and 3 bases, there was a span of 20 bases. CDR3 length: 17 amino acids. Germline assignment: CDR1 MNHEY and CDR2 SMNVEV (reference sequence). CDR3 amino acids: CASSGHASGTNKNIQYF. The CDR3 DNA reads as TGTGCCAGCAGTGGGCACGCCTCCGGGACAAACAAAAACATTCAGTACTTC.

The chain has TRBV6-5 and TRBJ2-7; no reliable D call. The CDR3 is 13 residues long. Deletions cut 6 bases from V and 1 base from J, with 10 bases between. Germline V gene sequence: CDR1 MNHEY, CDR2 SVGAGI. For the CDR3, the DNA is TGTGCCAGCAGCCCACAGATTTCCTACGAGCAGTACTTC. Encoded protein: CASSPQISYEQYF.

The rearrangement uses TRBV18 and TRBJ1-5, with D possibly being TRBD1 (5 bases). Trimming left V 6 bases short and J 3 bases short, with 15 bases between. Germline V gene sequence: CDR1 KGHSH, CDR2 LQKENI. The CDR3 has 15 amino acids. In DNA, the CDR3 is TGTGCCAGCTCTCCGTCGTGGGGCCTCAATCAGCCCCAGCATTTT. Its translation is CASSPSWGLNQPQHF.

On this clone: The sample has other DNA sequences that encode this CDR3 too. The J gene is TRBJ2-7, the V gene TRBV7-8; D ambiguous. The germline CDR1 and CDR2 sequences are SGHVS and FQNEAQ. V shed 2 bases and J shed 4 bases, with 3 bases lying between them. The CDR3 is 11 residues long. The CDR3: CASSLSYEQYF. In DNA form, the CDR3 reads TGTGCCAGCAGCTTATCTTACGAGCAGTACTTC.

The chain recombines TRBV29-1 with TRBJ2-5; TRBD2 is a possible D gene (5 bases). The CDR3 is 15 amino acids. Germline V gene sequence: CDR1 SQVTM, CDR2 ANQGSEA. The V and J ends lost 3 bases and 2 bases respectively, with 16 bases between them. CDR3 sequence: CSVDQPGVGQETQYF. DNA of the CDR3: TGCAGCGTTGATCAACCCGGGGTCGGGCAAGAGACCCAGTACTTC.

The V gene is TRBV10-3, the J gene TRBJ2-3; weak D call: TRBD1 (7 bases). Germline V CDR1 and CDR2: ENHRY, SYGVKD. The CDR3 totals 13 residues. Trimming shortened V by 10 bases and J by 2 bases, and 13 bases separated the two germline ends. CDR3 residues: CASGTAYTDTQYF. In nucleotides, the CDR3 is TGTGCCAGCGGGACAGCCTACACAGATACGCAGTATTTT.

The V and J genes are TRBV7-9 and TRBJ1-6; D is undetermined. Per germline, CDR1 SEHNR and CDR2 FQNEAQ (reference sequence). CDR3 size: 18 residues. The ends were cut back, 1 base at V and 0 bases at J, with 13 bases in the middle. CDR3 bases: TGTGCCAGCAGCTTAGGGGCTGTCCCTTCCTCCTATAATTCACCCCTCCACTTT. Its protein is CASSLGAVPSSYNSPLHF.

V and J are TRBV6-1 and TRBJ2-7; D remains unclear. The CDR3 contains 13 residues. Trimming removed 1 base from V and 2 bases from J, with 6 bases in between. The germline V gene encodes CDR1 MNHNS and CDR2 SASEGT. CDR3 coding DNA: TGTGCCAGCAGTGAAGGGGCCACCTACGAGCAGTACTTC. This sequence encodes CASSEGATYEQYF.

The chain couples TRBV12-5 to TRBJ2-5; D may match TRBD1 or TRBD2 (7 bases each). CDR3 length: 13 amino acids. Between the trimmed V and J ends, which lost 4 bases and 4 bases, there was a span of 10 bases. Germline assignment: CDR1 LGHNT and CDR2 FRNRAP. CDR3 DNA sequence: TGTGCTAGTGGTTCAGGGGGGGGAGAGACCCAGTACTTC. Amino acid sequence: CASGSGGGETQYF. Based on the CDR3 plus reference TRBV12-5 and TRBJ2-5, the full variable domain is DARVTQTPRHKVTEMGQEVTMRCQPILGHNTVFWYRQTMMQGLELLAYFRNRAPLDDSGMPKDRFSAEMPDATLATLKIQPSEPRDSAVYFCASGSGGGETQYFGPGTRLLVL.

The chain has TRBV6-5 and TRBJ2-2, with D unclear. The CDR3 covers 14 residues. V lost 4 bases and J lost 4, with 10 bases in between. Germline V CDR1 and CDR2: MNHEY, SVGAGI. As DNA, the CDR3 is TGTGCCAGCAGTTCGACCCGAGGCACCGGGGAGCTGTTTTTT. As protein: CASSSTRGTGELFF.

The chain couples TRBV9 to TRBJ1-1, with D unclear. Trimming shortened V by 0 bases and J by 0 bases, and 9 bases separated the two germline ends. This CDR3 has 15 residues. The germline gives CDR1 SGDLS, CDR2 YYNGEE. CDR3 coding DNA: TGTGCCAGCAGCGTAGGGGCAGCCATGAACACTGAAGCTTTCTTT. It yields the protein CASSVGAAMNTEAFF.